These 4 T cell receptor beta chains came from one sample sequenced in a study of blood T cell repertoires in COVID-19 (dated by TCRdb to 2019 to 2021). Receptors were amplified or captured by the immunoSEQ multiplex PCR assay. Here the immuneACCESS table is served through TCRdb, limited to in-frame sequences with V and J called. Missing clones are a known gap in these copies; in checked studies unresolved V genes cover under half, and the rest lacks a known reason. Here the sample has just over 80,000 clones; 81% occur a single time. Of the sample, around 43% is held by the ten largest clones. Source material: peripheral blood. Receptor source: a man older than 75 with acute or convalescent COVID-19.

This chain connects TRBV18 to TRBJ2-7, with a tentative D call TRBD2 (5 bases). Germline V gives CDR1 KGHSH, CDR2 LQKENI. This CDR3 is built from 13 residues. The ends were cut back, 2 bases at V and 4 bases at J, with 9 bases in the middle. This CDR3 reads CASSPSREYEQYF. The CDR3 nucleotides are TGTGCCAGCTCACCATCGAGGGAGTACGAGCAGTACTTC.

The rearrangement uses TRBV29-1 and TRBJ2-7; the D gene is possibly TRBD1 (5 bases). This CDR3 region has 12 residues. Trimming removed 7 bases from V and 0 bases from J, with 10 bases in between. From germline, CDR1 is SQVTM and CDR2 ANQGSEA. The CDR3 loop reads CSASTASYEQYF. The CDR3 coding sequence is TGCAGCGCTTCGACAGCCTCCTACGAGCAGTACTTC.

The chain joins TRBV6-1 to TRBJ1-6; D is unclear. The germline gives CDR1 MNHNS, CDR2 SASEGT. The CDR3 spans 13 residues. The V gene lost 6 bases and the J gene lost 7 bases, with 10 bases spanning the gap. The CDR3 loop reads CASSEGENSPLHF. CDR3 nucleotides: TGTGCCAGCAGCGAGGGCGAAAATTCACCCCTCCACTTT.

The rearrangement joins TRBV18 to TRBJ2-2; 7 bases map to TRBD1. Germline CDR1 reads KGHSH; CDR2 reads LQKENI. There are 15 residues in the CDR3. V gave up 8 bases and J gave up 4 bases; unmatched junction bases: 10. The CDR3 sequence: CASTLQGIGTGELFF. The CDR3 DNA follows: TGTGCCAGCACTTTACAGGGGATTGGCACCGGGGAGCTGTTTTTT.